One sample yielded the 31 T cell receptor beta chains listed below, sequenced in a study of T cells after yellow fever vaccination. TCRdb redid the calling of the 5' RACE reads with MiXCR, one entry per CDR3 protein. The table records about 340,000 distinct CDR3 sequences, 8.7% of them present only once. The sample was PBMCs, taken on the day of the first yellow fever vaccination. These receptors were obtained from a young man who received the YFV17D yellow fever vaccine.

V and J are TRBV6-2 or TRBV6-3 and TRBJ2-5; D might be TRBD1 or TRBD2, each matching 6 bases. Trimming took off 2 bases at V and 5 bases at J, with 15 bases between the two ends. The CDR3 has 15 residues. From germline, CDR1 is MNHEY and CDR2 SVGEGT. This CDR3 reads CASSYKSRGGETQYF. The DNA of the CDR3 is TGTGCCAGCAGTTACAAGTCCCGAGGGGGGGAGACCCAGTACTTC.

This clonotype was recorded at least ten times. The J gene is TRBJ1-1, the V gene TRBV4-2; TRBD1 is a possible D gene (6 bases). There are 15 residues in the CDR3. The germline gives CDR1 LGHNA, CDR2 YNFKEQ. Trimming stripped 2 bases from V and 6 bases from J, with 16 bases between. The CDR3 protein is CASSQQTGRWSEAFF. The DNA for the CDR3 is TGTGCCAGCAGCCAACAAACAGGGAGATGGTCTGAAGCTTTCTTT.

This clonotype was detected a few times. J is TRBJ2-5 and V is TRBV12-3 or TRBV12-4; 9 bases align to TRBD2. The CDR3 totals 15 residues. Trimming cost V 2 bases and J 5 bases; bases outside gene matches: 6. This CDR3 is CASSLSGGPGETQYF. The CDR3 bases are TGTGCCAGCAGTTTAAGCGGGGGGCCAGGGGAGACCCAGTACTTC.

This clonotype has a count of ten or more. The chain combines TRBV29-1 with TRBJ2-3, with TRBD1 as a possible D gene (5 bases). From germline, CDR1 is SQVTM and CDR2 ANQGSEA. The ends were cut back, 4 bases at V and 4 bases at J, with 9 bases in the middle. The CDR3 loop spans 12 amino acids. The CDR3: CSVAGIADTQYF. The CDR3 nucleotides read TGCAGCGTTGCAGGGATTGCAGATACGCAGTATTTT.

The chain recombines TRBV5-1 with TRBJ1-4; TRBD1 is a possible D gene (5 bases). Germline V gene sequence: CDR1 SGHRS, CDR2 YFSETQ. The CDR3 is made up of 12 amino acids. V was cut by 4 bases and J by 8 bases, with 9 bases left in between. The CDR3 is CASSPNREKLFF. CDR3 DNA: TGCGCCAGCAGCCCGAACAGGGAAAAACTGTTTTTT.

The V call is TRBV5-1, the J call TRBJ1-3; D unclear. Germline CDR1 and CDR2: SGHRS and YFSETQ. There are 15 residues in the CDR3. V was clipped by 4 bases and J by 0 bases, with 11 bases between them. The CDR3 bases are TGCGCCAGCAGCACCAGTTTCGACTCTGGAAACACCATATATTTT. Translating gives CASSTSFDSGNTIYF.

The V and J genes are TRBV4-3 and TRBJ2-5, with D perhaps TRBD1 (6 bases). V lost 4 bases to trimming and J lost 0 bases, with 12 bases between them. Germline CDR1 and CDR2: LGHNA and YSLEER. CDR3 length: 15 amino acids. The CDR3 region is CASSLSQGYQETQYF. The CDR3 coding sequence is TGCGCCAGCAGCCTCAGTCAGGGGTACCAAGAGACCCAGTACTTC.

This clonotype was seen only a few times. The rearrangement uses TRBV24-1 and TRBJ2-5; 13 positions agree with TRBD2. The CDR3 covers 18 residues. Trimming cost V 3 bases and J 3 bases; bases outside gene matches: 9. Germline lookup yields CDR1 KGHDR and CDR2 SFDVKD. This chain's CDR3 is CATSDPGLAGAPEETQYF. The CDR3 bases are TGTGCCACCAGTGATCCCGGACTAGCGGGGGCCCCGGAAGAGACCCAGTACTTC.

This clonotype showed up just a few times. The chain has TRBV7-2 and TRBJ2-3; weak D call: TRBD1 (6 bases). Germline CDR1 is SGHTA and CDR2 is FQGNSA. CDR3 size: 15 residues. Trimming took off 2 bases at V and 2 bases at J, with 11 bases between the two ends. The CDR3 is CASSLRDTNTDTQYF. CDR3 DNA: TGTGCCAGCAGCTTAAGGGACACAAACACAGATACGCAGTATTTT.

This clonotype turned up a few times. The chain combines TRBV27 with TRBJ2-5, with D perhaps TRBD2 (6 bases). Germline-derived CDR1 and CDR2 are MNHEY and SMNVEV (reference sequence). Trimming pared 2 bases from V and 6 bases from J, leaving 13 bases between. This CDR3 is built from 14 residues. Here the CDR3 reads CASSLMGGSKTQYF. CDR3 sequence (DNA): TGTGCCAGCAGTTTAATGGGGGGTTCGAAGACCCAGTACTTC.

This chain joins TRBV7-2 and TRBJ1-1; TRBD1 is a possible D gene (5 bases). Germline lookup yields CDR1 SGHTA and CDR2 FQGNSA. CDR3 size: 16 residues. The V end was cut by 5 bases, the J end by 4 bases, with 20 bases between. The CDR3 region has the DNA TGTGCCAGCAGCACGGGGCTGTCGGATCACGGCACTGAAGCTTTCTTT. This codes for CASSTGLSDHGTEAFF.

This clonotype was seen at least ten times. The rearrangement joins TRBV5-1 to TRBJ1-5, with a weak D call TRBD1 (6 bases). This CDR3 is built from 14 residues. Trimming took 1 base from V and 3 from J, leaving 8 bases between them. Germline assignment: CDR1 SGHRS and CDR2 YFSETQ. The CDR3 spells CASSLTGNNQPQHF. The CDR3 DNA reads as TGCGCCAGCAGCTTGACAGGGAACAATCAGCCCCAGCATTTT.

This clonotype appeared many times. The CDR3 here is CSARLSVTRYEQYF. The DNA for the CDR3 is TGCAGTGCTAGGTTGAGCGTCACCCGCTACGAGCAGTACTTC. This chain joins TRBV20-1 and TRBJ2-7; D is undetermined. The CDR3 spans 14 residues. V dropped 3 bases and J dropped 3 bases, with 15 bases sitting between them. From germline, CDR1 is DFQATT and CDR2 SNEGSKA (reference sequence).

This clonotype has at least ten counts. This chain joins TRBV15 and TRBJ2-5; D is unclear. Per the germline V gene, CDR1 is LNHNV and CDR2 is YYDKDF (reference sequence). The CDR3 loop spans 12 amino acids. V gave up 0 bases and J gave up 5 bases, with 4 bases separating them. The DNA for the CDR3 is TGTGCCACCAGCAGAGATCAGGAGACCCAGTACTTC. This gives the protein CATSRDQETQYF.

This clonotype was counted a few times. The chain's CDR3 is CASSSIRRLNTEAFF. The CDR3 coding sequence is TGTGCCAGCAGTTCTATCAGGAGGTTGAACACTGAAGCTTTCTTT. The chain links TRBV6-5 to TRBJ1-1; D gene unclear. Germline-derived CDR1 and CDR2 are MNHEY and SVGAGI. CDR3 length: 15 amino acids. V was pared by 4 bases and J by 0 bases, with 12 bases between.

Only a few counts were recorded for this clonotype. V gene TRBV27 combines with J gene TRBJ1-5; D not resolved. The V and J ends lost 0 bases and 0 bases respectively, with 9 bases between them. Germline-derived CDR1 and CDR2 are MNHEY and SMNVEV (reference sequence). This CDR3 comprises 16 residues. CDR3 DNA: TGTGCCAGCAGTTTATCGGGTCCATATAGCAATCAGCCCCAGCATTTT. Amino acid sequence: CASSLSGPYSNQPQHF.

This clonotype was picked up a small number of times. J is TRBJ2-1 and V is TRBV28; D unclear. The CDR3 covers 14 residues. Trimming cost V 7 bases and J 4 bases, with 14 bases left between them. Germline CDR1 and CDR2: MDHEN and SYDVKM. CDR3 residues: CASNRGFGYNEQFF. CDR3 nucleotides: TGTGCCAGCAATCGAGGCTTCGGGTACAATGAGCAGTTCTTC.

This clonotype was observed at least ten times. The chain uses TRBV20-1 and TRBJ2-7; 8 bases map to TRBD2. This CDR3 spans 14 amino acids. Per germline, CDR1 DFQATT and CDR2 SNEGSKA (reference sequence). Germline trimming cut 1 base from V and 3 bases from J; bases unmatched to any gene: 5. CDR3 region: CSARAGTRSYEQYF. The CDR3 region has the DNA TGCAGTGCTAGAGCCGGGACTAGAAGCTACGAGCAGTACTTC.

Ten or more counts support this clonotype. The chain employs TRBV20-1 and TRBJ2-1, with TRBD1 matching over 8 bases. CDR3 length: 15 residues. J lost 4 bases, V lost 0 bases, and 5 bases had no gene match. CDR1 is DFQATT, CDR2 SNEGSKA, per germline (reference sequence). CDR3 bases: TGCAGTGCTAGAGATTGGCAGGGGGCATACAATGAGCAGTTCTTC. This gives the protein CSARDWQGAYNEQFF.

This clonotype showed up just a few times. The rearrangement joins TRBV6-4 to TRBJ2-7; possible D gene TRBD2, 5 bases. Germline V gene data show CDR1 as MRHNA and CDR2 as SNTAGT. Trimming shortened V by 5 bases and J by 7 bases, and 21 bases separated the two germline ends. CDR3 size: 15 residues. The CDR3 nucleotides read TGTGCCAGCAGTCCCTCCGCGGGTCCCCCGCCGGAGCAGTACGTC. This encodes CASSPSAGPPPEQYV.

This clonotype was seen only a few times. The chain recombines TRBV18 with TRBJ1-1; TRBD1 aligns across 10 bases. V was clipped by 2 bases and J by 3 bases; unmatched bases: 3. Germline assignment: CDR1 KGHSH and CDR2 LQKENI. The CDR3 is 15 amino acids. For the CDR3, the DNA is TGTGCCAGCTCACCAAGGGGGACAGGGGACACTGAAGCTTTCTTT. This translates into CASSPRGTGDTEAFF.

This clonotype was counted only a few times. The CDR3 DNA sequence: TGTGCCAGCAATAAGCGGGGTGCAGATACGCAGTATTTT. Translated, it gives CASNKRGADTQYF. The J gene is TRBJ2-3, the V gene TRBV11-2, with 7 bases identical to TRBD2. Germline CDR1 reads SGHAT; CDR2 reads FQNNGV. This CDR3 comprises 13 residues. V lost 7 bases to trimming and J lost 4 bases; unmatched junction nucleotides: 5.

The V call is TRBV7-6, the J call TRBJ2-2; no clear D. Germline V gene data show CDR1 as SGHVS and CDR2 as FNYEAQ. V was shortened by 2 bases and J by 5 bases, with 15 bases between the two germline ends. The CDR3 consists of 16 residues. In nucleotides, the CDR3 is TGTGCCAGCAGCTTACCTTTCTCCAGGCGGACCGGGGAGCTGTTTTTT. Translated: CASSLPFSRRTGELFF.

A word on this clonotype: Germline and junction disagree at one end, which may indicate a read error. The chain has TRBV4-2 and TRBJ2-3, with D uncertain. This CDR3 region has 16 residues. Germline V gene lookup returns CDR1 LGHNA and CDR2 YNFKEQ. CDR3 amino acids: CASSQDIGSGTDTQYF. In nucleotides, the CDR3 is TGCGCCAGCAGCCAAGATATAGGGTCTGGCACAGATACGCAGTATTTT.

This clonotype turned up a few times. The CDR3 nucleotides read TGCGCCAGCAGGCCGGGCTTGGGGACTACAGTGGATACGCAGTATTTT. It specifies CASRPGLGTTVDTQYF. The J gene is TRBJ2-3, the V gene TRBV5-1; 7 nucleotides line up with TRBD2. The germline CDR1 and CDR2 sequences are SGHRS and YFSETQ. Trimming at V came to 5 bases and at J to 6 bases, leaving 15 bases not matched to a gene. This CDR3 contains 16 residues.

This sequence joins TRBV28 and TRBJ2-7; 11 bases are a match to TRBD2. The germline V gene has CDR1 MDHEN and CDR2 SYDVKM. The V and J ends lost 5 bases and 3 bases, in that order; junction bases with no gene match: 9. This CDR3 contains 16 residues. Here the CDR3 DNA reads TGTGCCAGCAGTCTAGGGTTAGCGGGGGGGATCTACGAGCAGTACGTC. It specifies CASSLGLAGGIYEQYV.

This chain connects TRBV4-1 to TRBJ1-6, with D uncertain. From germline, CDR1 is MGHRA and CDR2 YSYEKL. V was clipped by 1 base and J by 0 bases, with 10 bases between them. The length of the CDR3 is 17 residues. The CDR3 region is CASSQVGTDSYNSPLHF. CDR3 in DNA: TGCGCCAGCAGCCAAGTGGGAACGGACTCCTATAATTCACCCCTCCACTTT.

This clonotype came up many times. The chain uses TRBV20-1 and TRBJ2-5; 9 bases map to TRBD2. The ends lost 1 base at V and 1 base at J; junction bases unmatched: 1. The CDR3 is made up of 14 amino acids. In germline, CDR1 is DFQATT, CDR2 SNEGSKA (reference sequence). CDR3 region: CSARGLAVQETQYF. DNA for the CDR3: TGCAGTGCTAGAGGACTAGCGGTCCAAGAGACCCAGTACTTC.

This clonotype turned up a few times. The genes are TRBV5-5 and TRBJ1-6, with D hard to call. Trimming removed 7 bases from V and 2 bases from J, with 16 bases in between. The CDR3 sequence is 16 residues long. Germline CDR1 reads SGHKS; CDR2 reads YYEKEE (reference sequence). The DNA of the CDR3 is TGTGCCAGCCTCGGACGGTTCGACACCTATAATTCACCCCTCCACTTT. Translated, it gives CASLGRFDTYNSPLHF.

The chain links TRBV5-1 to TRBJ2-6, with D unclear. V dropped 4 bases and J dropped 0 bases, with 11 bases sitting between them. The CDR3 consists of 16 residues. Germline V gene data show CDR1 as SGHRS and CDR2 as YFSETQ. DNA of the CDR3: TGCGCCAGCAGCCCGGACGGAGTCTCTGGGGCCAACGTCCTGACTTTC. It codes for CASSPDGVSGANVLTF.

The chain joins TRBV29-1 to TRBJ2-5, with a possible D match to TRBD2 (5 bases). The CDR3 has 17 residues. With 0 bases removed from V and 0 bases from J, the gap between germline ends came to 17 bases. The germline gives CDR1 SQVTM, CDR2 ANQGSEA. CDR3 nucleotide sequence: TGCAGCGTTGAAGAGCCTCGTGGAGGCCTCTACCAAGAGACCCAGTACTTC. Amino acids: CSVEEPRGGLYQETQYF.